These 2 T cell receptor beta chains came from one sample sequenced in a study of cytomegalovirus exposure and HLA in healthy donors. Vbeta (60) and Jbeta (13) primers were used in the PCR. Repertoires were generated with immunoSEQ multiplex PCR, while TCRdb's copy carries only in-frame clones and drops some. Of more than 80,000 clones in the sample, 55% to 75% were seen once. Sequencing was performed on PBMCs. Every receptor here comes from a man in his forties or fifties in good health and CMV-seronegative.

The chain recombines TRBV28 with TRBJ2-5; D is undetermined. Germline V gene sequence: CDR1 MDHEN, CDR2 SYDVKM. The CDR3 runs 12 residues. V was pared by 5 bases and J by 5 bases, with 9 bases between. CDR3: CASSPPRETQYF. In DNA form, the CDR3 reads TGTGCCAGCAGTCCCCCCAGGGAGACCCAGTACTTC.

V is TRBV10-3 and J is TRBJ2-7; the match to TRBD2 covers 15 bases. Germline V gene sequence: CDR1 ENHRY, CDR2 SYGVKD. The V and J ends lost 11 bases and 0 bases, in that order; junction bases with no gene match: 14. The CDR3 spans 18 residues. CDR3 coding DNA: TGTGCCGCTATTGGAGGGACTAGCGGGGGGACGAGCTCCTACGAGCAGTACTTC. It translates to CAAIGGTSGGTSSYEQYF.